The 31 T cell receptor beta chains presented below share a single source sample, sequenced in a study of identifying expanded T cells in peripheral blood. The assay was immunoSEQ multiplex PCR, and TCRdb's table has in-frame clones only and misses some. The top ten clones hold roughly 7.3% of a sample with 65,000 to 95,000 clones, 80% to 90% of them seen once. The material sequenced was blood. The origin of the receptors is a person aged 18-69 years in good health.

This chain links TRBV7-9 with TRBJ1-3; D perhaps matches TRBD1 (6 bases). CDR1 and CDR2 from the germline V gene are SEHNR and FQNEAQ (reference sequence). The ends were cut back, 4 bases at V and 0 bases at J, with 16 bases in the middle. The CDR3 is 17 residues long. CDR3 DNA sequence: TGTGCCAGCAGCTCAACGGGACACCTAAACTCTGGAAACACCATATATTTT. Translation: CASSSTGHLNSGNTIYF.

The CDR3 loop is CASSLSPLMYEQYF. DNA for the CDR3: TGTGCCAGCAGCCTGTCCCCCTTAATGTACGAGCAGTACTTC. The rearrangement uses TRBV9 and TRBJ2-7; D is undetermined. CDR3 size: 14 residues. Germline values: CDR1 SGDLS, CDR2 YYNGEE. V was shortened by 4 bases and J by 4 bases, with 15 bases between the two germline ends.

This chain's CDR3 is CASGTLAPAVYEQYF. The CDR3 DNA sequence: TGTGCCAGCGGAACCTTAGCGCCCGCCGTCTACGAGCAGTACTTC. The chain links TRBV5-8 to TRBJ2-7, with D possibly TRBD2 on 5 matching bases. The CDR3 has 15 amino acids. Germline-derived CDR1 and CDR2 are SGHTS and YDEGEE. V was clipped by 7 bases and J by 3 bases, with 20 bases between them.

Here the CDR3 reads CASSATGELFF. The CDR3 region has the DNA TGTGCCAGCAGCGCGACCGGGGAGCTGTTTTTT. V and J are TRBV7-9 and TRBJ2-2, with D hard to call. The CDR3 covers 11 residues. Trimming shortened V by 5 bases and J by 5 bases, and 3 bases separated the two germline ends. Looked up from germline, CDR1 is SEHNR and CDR2 is FQNEAQ (reference sequence).

In the case of this clone: Germline is not matched at one junction end, which may reflect a read error. The V gene is TRBV30, the J gene TRBJ1-1, with 9 bases aligning to TRBD1. CDR3 length equals 12 residues. The germline CDR1 and CDR2 sequences are GTSNPN and SVGIG (reference sequence). The CDR3 protein is CASQGALTEASF. The CDR3 coding sequence is TGTGCCTCACAGGGGGCCCTAACTGAAGCTTCCTTT. Full variable domain (rest looked up from reference TRBV30 and TRBJ1-1): SQTIHQWPATLVQPVGSPLSLECTVEGTSNPNLYWYRQAAGRGLQLLFYSVGIGQISSEVPQNLSASRPQDRQFILSSKKLLLSDSGFYLCASQGALTEASFGQGTRLTVV.

The rearrangement links TRBV19 to TRBJ2-5, with a weak D call TRBD2 (5 bases). V gave up 5 bases and J gave up 5 bases, with 12 bases separating them. Per the germline V gene, CDR1 is LNHDA and CDR2 is SQIVND (reference sequence). This CDR3 is built from 13 residues. Here the CDR3 reads CASSLRGRETQYF. The CDR3 DNA reads TGTGCCAGTAGTCTCCGGGGAAGGGAGACCCAGTACTTC.

The rearrangement links TRBV18 to TRBJ1-1; D is ambiguous. The CDR3 has 13 residues. V dropped 8 bases and J dropped 5 bases, with 15 bases sitting between them. Germline CDR1 is KGHSH and CDR2 is LQKENI. CDR3 sequence: CASLLLSETEAFF. In nucleotides, the CDR3 is TGTGCCAGCCTCCTCCTATCGGAGACTGAAGCTTTCTTT.

The chain couples TRBV6-1 to TRBJ2-7; perhaps TRBD1 as D (6 bases). The germline CDR1 and CDR2 sequences are MNHNS and SASEGT. V lost 6 bases and J lost 0, with 12 bases in between. The CDR3 has 14 residues. The CDR3: CASRRTADSYEQYF. The DNA of the CDR3 is TGTGCCAGCAGACGGACAGCGGACTCCTACGAGCAGTACTTC.

The genes are TRBV14 and TRBJ2-3, with D maybe TRBD2 (6 bases). Between the trimmed V and J ends, which lost 0 bases and 2 bases, there was a span of 12 bases. The CDR3 spans 16 residues. Germline CDR1 reads SGHDN; CDR2 reads FVKESK. CDR3 DNA sequence: TGTGCCAGCAGCCAAGAATACGGGGGATTCACAGATACGCAGTATTTT. Translation: CASSQEYGGFTDTQYF.

This clone was seen only once. The chain carries TRBV7-2 and TRBJ1-6; no firm D call. V lost 4 bases to trimming and J lost 12 bases, with 19 bases between them. CDR3 length: 15 amino acids. Germline V gene data show CDR1 as SGHTA and CDR2 as FQGNSA. The CDR3 DNA reads as TGTGCCAGCAGCTCCCAACCCGAGAGCACAGTACCCCTCCACTTT. Its translation is CASSSQPESTVPLHF.

This clone was counted a single time. The CDR3 DNA reads TGCGCCAGCAGCAACGGACAGGGGGAAAGTCAGCCCCAGCATTTT. This sequence encodes CASSNGQGESQPQHF. The J gene is TRBJ1-5, the V gene TRBV5-1; 10 nucleotides align to TRBD1. This CDR3 contains 15 residues. Germline V gene lookup returns CDR1 SGHRS and CDR2 YFSETQ. V lost 4 bases, J lost 6 bases, and 7 bases stayed unmatched.

Regarding this clone: One end of the junction does not line up with germline, which may come from a read error. The rearrangement uses TRBV2 and TRBJ2-4; 9 bases are shared with TRBD1. This CDR3 is 14 amino acids long. Germline V gene data show CDR1 as SNHLY and CDR2 as FYNNEI. The CDR3 bases are TGTGCCAGCACTGAACAGGGGGCCCAGGGCATTCAGTACTTC. Amino acids: CASTEQGAQGIQYF.

This chain uses TRBV6-1 with TRBJ1-6, with TRBD1 matching 10 bases. CDR1 and CDR2 (germline): MNHNS, SASEGT. This CDR3 comprises 14 residues. V dropped 4 bases and J dropped 14; count of bases not matched to a gene: 8. DNA of the CDR3: TGTGCCAGCAGTGGACAGGGGGCGCCTCCCACCCTCCACTTT. Translated: CASSGQGAPPTLHF.

V usage is TRBV7-2 and J usage is TRBJ1-1; 9 positions agree with TRBD1. The CDR3 is 15 residues long. The germline CDR1 and CDR2 sequences are SGHTA and FQGNSA. With 5 bases clipped from V and 4 bases from J, the junction kept 8 bases outside the gene matches. The CDR3: CASSPKQGAFTEAFF. DNA of the CDR3: TGTGCCAGCAGCCCAAAACAGGGGGCGTTCACTGAAGCTTTCTTT.

V gene TRBV10-1 combines with J gene TRBJ1-2, with TRBD1 matching 7 bases. The CDR3 sequence is 19 residues long. The junction had 22 bases not matched to a gene; V was cut back by 1 base and J by 8 bases. Germline CDR1 is WNHNN and CDR2 is SYGVQD (reference sequence). The CDR3 nucleotides read TGCGCCAGCAGTGAGTGGAGCCGACAGGGCTACTGGGTCCTTTTCGGCTACACCTTC. Translation gives CASSEWSRQGYWVLFGYTF.

The chain has TRBV5-1 and TRBJ2-7; D not certain. Germline V gene data show CDR1 as SGHRS and CDR2 as YFSETQ. CDR3 length equals 13 residues. V was cut by 6 bases and J by 6 bases, with 16 bases left in between. The CDR3 region has the DNA TGCGCCAGCACCGAACAGCAACCCGGCGAGCAGTACTTC. The encoded protein is CASTEQQPGEQYF.

The V call is TRBV7-3, the J call TRBJ1-1, with a weak D call TRBD1 (5 bases). CDR1 and CDR2 from the germline V gene are SGHTA and FQGTGA. The CDR3 loop spans 16 amino acids. V lost 5 bases and J 5 bases, leaving 21 bases between the germline ends. The CDR3 DNA reads TGTGCCAGCAGCCCTATGGTGGGGCAGGGAGCAACTGAAGCTTTCTTT. Translation gives CASSPMVGQGATEAFF.

The chain is built from TRBV9 and TRBJ2-2; 9 bases align to TRBD2. Germline V gene lookup returns CDR1 SGDLS and CDR2 YYNGEE. The length of the CDR3 is 17 residues. V lost 4 bases and J lost 6; bases outside the gene matches: 13. In DNA, the CDR3 is TGTGCCAGCAGCCCGTTTAGCGGGAGCGTTTCCGCCGGGGAGCTGTTTTTT. It specifies CASSPFSGSVSAGELFF.

This clone showed up just a few times. This chain connects TRBV5-1 to TRBJ2-5; D is tentatively TRBD1 or TRBD2 (6 bases each). V dropped 1 base and J dropped 4 bases, with 14 bases sitting between them. From germline, CDR1 is SGHRS and CDR2 YFSETQ. The CDR3 loop spans 15 amino acids. CDR3 region: CASSLPGHGGETQYF. For the CDR3, the DNA is TGCGCCAGCAGCTTGCCGGGACACGGGGGAGAGACCCAGTACTTC.

J is TRBJ1-2 and V is TRBV29-1; 9 bases agree with TRBD1. Losses at the gene ends were 3 bases for V and 9 bases for J; bases not matched to a gene: 5. This CDR3 has 12 residues. The germline V gene encodes CDR1 SQVTM and CDR2 ANQGSEA. The chain's CDR3 is CSVERQGESYTF. The CDR3 region has the DNA TGCAGCGTTGAGAGACAGGGGGAGAGCTACACCTTC.

The V call is TRBV5-1, the J call TRBJ2-1; 10 nucleotides align to TRBD2. There are 16 residues in the CDR3. The trim removed 3 bases at V and 6 bases at J, leaving 9 bases unmatched. The germline gives CDR1 SGHRS, CDR2 YFSETQ. Here the CDR3 reads CASSYEGLAKVNEQFF. The DNA for the CDR3 is TGCGCCAGCAGCTACGAGGGACTAGCGAAGGTCAATGAGCAGTTCTTC.

For this clone: The junction differs from germline at one of its ends, possibly a read error. The V and J genes are TRBV5-4 and TRBJ2-6; D gene ambiguous. The CDR3 runs to 16 residues. In germline, CDR1 is SGHNT, CDR2 YYREEE (reference sequence). The CDR3 sequence: CASSLGGPAGANVLTF. DNA of the CDR3: TGTGCCAGCAGTTTGGGTGGTCCCGCTGGGGCCAACGTCCTGACTTTC.

The J gene is TRBJ1-3, the V gene TRBV5-1; D remains ambiguous. Germline lookup yields CDR1 SGHRS and CDR2 YFSETQ. Between the trimmed V and J ends, which lost 0 bases and 0 bases, there was a span of 10 bases. The CDR3 covers 16 residues. This CDR3 reads CASSLAQRYSGNTIYF. In DNA, the CDR3 is TGCGCCAGCAGCTTGGCCCAGCGGTACTCTGGAAACACCATATATTTT.

This clone has a single count. The chain recombines TRBV28 with TRBJ2-7; perhaps TRBD1 as D (5 bases). Trimming stripped 1 base from V and 2 bases from J, with 9 bases between. The CDR3 has 14 residues. Germline V CDR1 and CDR2: MDHEN, SYDVKM. The CDR3 loop is CASSLLHRTYEQYF. CDR3 coding DNA: TGTGCCAGCAGTTTATTGCACAGGACCTACGAGCAGTACTTC. Supplemented by reference TRBV28 and TRBJ2-7, the full variable domain reads DVKVTQSSRYLVKRTGEKVFLECVQDMDHENMFWYRQDPGLGLRLIYFSYDVKMKEKGDIPEGYSVSREKKERFSLILESASTNQTSMYLCASSLLHRTYEQYFGPGTRLTVT.

This chain links TRBV19 with TRBJ2-2; D gene ambiguous. The CDR3 runs to 15 residues. V lost 10 bases and J lost 2, with 17 bases in between. The germline V gene has CDR1 LNHDA and CDR2 SQIVND (reference sequence). The CDR3 here is CATGPQKPNTGELFF. DNA for the CDR3: TGTGCCACAGGCCCCCAGAAACCAAACACCGGGGAGCTGTTTTTT.

The chain carries TRBV4-2 and TRBJ1-4; 7 nucleotides match TRBD1. The CDR3 sequence is 17 residues long. With 1 base clipped from V and 4 bases from J, the junction kept 9 bases outside the gene matches. CDR1 and CDR2 from the germline V gene are LGHNA and YNFKEQ. The CDR3 spells CASSQVLAQGGNEKLFF. CDR3 DNA: TGTGCCAGCAGCCAAGTTTTGGCGCAGGGGGGTAATGAAAAACTGTTTTTT.

The chain has TRBV6-5 and TRBJ1-1; D is undetermined. The V gene's germline CDR1 is MNHEY and CDR2 SVGAGI. The V gene lost 0 bases and the J gene lost 8 bases, with 7 bases spanning the gap. This CDR3 contains 12 residues. CDR3 sequence: CASSYSGKEAFF. The CDR3 coding sequence is TGTGCCAGCAGTTACTCGGGCAAGGAAGCTTTCTTT.

The V gene is TRBV2, the J gene TRBJ1-4, with D perhaps TRBD1 (5 bases). V lost 6 bases and J 3 bases, leaving 20 bases between the germline ends. Germline V lookup: CDR1 SNHLY, CDR2 FYNNEI. CDR3 length: 17 amino acids. The CDR3, as DNA: TGTGCCAGCAGGGCGGGGGACCCGACGCGGGCTAATGAAAAACTGTTTTTT. This translates into CASRAGDPTRANEKLFF.

This chain joins TRBV19 and TRBJ2-7; D unresolved. The length of the CDR3 is 16 residues. CDR1 is LNHDA and CDR2 is SQIVND in the germline V gene (reference sequence). V lost 3 bases and J lost 0, with 15 bases in between. The CDR3: CASSIDSSFSSYEQYF. CDR3 DNA: TGTGCCAGTAGTATTGATAGCAGCTTCAGCTCCTACGAGCAGTACTTC.

This chain links TRBV5-1 with TRBJ2-3; 10 nucleotides line up with TRBD2. This CDR3 has 17 amino acids. Trimming at V came to 0 bases and at J to 5 bases, leaving 9 bases not matched to a gene. Germline CDR1 is SGHRS and CDR2 is YFSETQ. The CDR3 reads CASSLEGSGGSGDTQYF. CDR3 nucleotides: TGCGCCAGCAGCTTGGAGGGTAGCGGGGGGAGCGGAGATACGCAGTATTTT.

The CDR3 DNA reads as TGTGCCTGGAGTGTACCAGGGGGAAGGGAAAAACTGTTTTTT. Residues: CAWSVPGGREKLFF. V gene TRBV30 combines with J gene TRBJ1-4; 7 nucleotides match TRBD1. The germline V gene has CDR1 GTSNPN and CDR2 SVGIG (reference sequence). J lost 8 bases, V lost 0 bases, and 6 bases had no gene match. The CDR3 runs to 14 residues. Full variable domain (missing parts from reference TRBV30 and TRBJ1-4): SQTIHQWPATLVQPVGSPLSLECTVEGTSNPNLYWYRQAAGRGLQLLFYSVGIGQISSEVPQNLSASRPQDRQFILSSKKLLLSDSGFYLCAWSVPGGREKLFFGSGTQLSVL.